The T cell receptor (beta chain) under discussion was sequenced for a study of OX40 agonist ivuxolimab in advanced cancers. Study-level background: The diagnoses of dose-escalation patients were hepatocellular carcinoma, melanoma, renal cell or head and neck cancer. Cohort: around 86% men, mean age about 60, aged about 20 to 90.

Notes on the study in general: Compared with CD4+, CD8+ T cells on average had more expanded clones.

Trimming removed 0 bases from V and 3 bases from J; junction bases left unmatched: 14. The V gene's germline CDR1 is SGHRS and CDR2 YFSETQ. The CDR3 sequence is 19 residues long. Sequencing used immunoSEQ multiplex PCR; TCRdb keeps in-frame clones, though not all of them. The sample comprises around 50,000 clones, 70% to 90% of which are singletons, and around 0.61% rests with the top ten. A note on this clone: Its antigen is not known.

This chain uses TRBV5-1 with TRBJ1-2, with 10 bases aligning to TRBD1. The clonotype comes from an adult with an advanced solid tumor such as melanoma, head and neck, liver or kidney cancer. Material: CD4+ or CD8+ T cells sorted from blood, obtained in a trial of the OX40 agonist ivuxolimab. CDR3 in DNA: TGCGCCAGCAGCTTGGGGCCCGGGACAGGGGCCCGCGTAGACTATGGCTACACCTTC. Protein sequence: CASSLGPGTGARVDYGYTF.